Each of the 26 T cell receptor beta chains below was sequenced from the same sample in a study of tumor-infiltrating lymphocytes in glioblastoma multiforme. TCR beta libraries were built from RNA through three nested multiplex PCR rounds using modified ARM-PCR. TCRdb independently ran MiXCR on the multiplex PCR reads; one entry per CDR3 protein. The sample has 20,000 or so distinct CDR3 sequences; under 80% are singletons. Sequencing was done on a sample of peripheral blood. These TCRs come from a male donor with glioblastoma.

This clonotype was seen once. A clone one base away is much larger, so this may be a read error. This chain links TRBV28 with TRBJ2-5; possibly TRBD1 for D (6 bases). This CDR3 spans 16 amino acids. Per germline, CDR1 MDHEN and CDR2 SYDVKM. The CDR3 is CASSFRTTGLGETEYF. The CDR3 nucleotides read TGTGCCAGCAGTTTCAGGACCACAGGGTTAGGGGAGACCGAGTACTTC.

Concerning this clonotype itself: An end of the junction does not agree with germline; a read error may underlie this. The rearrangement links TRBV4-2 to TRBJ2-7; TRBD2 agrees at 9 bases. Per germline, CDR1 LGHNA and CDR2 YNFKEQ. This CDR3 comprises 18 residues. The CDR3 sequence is CASTQDGTSRLSSYEQHF. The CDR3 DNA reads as TGTGCCAGCACCCAAGATGGGACTAGCAGGCTGAGCTCCTACGAGCAGCACTTC.

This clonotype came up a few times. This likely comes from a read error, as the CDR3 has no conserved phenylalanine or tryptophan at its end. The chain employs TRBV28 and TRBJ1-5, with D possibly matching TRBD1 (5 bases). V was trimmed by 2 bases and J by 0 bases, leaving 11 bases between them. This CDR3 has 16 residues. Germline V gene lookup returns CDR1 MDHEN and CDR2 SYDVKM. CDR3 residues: CASSLPSGGSNQPQHV. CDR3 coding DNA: TGTGCCAGCAGTTTACCCTCCGGGGGTAGCAATCAGCCCCAGCATGTT.

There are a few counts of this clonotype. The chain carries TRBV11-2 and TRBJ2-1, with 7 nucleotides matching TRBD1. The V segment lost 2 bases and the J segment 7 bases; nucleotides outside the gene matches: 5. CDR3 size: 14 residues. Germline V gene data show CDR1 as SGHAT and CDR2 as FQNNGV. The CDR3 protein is CASSLMEQGNEQFF. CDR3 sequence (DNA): TGTGCCAGCAGCTTAATGGAACAGGGGAATGAGCAGTTCTTC.

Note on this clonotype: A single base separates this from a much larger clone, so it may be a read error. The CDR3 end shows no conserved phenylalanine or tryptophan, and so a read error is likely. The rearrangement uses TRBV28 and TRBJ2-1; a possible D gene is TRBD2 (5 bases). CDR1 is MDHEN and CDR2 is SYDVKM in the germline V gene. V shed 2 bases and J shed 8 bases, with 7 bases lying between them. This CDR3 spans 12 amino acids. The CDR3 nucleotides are TGTGCCAGCAGTTTAAGGCGGGATGAGCAGTTCTTA. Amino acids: CASSLRRDEQFL.

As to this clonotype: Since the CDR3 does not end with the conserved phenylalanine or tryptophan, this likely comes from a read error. The DNA for the CDR3 is TGCGCCAGCAGTGAGGTTACCGGGTTCCAGCAGTACCTC. It encodes CASSEVTGFQQYL. This chain uses TRBV10-1 with TRBJ2-7; no reliable D call. The germline V and J ends were trimmed by 2 bases and 8 bases, with 13 bases remaining between them. This CDR3 has 13 residues. CDR1 and CDR2 (germline): WNHNN, SYGVQD (reference sequence).

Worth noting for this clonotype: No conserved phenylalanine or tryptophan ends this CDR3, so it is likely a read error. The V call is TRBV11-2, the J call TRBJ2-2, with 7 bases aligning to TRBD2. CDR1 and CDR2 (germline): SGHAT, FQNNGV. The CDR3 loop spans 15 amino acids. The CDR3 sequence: CASCLVWGGAGELFP. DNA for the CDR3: TGTGCCAGCTGCTTAGTTTGGGGAGGGGCCGGGGAGCTGTTTCCT.

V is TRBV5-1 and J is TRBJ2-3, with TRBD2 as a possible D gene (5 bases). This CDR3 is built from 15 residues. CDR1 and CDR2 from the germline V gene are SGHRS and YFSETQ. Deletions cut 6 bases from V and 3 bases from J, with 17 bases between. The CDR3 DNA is TGCGCCAGCAACTCACTAGGACCTAGTACAGATACGCAGTATTTT. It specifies CASNSLGPSTDTQYF.

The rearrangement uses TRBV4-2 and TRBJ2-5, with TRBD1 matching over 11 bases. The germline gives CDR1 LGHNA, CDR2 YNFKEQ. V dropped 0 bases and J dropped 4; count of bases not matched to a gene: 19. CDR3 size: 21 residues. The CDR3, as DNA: TGTGCCAGCAGCCAAGAGAAGATCGGGACAGGGGGATCGGGGGGGCGAGAGACCCAGTACTTC. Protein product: CASSQEKIGTGGSGGRETQYF.

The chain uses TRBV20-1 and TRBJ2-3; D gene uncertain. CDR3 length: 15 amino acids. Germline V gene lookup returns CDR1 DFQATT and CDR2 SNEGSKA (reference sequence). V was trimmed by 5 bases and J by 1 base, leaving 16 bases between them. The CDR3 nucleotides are TGCAGTGCTTTGGACCGGTTCGCCGGCACAGATACGCAGTATTTT. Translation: CSALDRFAGTDTQYF.

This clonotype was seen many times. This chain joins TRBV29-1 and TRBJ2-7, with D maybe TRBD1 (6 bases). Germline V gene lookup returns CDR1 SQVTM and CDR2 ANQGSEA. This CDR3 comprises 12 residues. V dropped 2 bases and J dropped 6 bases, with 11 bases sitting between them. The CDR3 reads CSVETGQGEQYF. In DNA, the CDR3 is TGCAGCGTTGAAACAGGGCAAGGCGAGCAGTACTTC.

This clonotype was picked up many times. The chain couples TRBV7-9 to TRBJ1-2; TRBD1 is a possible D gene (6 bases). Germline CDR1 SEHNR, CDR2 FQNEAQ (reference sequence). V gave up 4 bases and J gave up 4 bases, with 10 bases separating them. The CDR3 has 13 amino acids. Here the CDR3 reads CASSSLQGYGYTF. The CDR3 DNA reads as TGTGCCAGCAGCTCACTACAGGGCTATGGCTACACCTTC.

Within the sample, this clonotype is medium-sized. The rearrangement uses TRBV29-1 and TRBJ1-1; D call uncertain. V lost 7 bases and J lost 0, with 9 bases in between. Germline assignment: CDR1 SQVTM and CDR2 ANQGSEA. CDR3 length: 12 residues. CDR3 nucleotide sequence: TGCAGCGGCTCCAACATGAACACTGAAGCTTTCTTT. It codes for CSGSNMNTEAFF.

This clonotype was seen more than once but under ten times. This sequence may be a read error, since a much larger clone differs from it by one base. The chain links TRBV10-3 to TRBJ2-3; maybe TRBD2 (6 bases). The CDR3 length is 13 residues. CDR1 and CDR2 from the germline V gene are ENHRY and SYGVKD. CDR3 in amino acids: CATLESSGDTQCF. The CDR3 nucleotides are TGTGCCACCTTAGAGTCCTCGGGAGATACGCAGTGTTTT.

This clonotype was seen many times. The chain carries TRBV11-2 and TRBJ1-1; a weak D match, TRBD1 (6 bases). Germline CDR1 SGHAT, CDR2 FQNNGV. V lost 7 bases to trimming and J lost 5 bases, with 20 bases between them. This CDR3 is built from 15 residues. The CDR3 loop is CASIPWGGHGTEAFF. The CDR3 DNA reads TGTGCCAGCATTCCTTGGGGGGGGCATGGGACTGAAGCTTTCTTT. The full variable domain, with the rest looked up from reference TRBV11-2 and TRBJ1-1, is EAGVAQSPRYKIIEKRQSVAFWCNPISGHATLYWYQQILGQGPKLLIQFQNNGVVDDSQLPKDRFSAERLKGVDSTLKIQPAKLEDSAVYLCASIPWGGHGTEAFFGQGTRLTVV.

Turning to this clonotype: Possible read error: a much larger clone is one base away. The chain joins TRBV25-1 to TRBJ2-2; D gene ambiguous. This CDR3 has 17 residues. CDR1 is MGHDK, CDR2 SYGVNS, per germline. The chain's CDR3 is CASSAQEGRLGTVELFF. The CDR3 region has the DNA TGTGCCAGCAGTGCCCAAGAAGGGCGCCTTGGCACCGTGGAGCTGTTTTTT.

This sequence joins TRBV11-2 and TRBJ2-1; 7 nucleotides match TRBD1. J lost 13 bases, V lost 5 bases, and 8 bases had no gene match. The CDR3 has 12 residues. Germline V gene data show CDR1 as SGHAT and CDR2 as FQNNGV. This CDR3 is CASSLQGTDQFF. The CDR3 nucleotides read TGTGCCAGCAGCCTGCAGGGGACAGACCAGTTCTTC.

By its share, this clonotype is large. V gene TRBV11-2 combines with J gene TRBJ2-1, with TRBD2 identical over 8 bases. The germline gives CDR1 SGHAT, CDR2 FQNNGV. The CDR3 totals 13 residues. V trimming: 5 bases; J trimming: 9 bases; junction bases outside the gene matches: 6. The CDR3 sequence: CASSQREIGEQFF. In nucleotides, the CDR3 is TGTGCCAGCAGCCAGCGGGAGATCGGTGAGCAGTTCTTC.

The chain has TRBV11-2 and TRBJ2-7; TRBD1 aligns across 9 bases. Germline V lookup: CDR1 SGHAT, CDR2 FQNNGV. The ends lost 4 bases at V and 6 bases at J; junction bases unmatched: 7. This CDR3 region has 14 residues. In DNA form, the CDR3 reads TGTGCCAGCAGCTCCCGGGACAGGGAATTCGAGCAGTACTTC. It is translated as CASSSRDREFEQYF.

The CDR3 region is CSARAPAAGLGYNEQFF. CDR3 bases: TGCAGTGCTAGAGCCCCGGCGGCAGGGTTGGGCTACAATGAGCAGTTCTTC. The rearrangement links TRBV20-1 to TRBJ2-1; a weak D match, TRBD1 (5 bases). Germline V CDR1 and CDR2: DFQATT, SNEGSKA (reference sequence). Trimming took 1 base from V and 3 from J, leaving 19 bases between them. The CDR3 length is 17 residues.

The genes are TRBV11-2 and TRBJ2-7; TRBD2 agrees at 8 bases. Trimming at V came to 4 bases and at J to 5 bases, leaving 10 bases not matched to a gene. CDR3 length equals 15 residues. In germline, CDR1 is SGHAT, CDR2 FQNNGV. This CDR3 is CASSSVSGTKDEQYF. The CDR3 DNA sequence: TGTGCCAGCAGCTCCGTTAGCGGGACGAAAGACGAGCAGTACTTC.

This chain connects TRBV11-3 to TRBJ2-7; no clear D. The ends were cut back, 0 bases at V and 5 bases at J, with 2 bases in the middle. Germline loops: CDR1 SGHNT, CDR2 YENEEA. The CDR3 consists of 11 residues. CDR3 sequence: CASSLDDEQYF. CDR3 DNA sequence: TGTGCCAGCAGCTTAGATGACGAGCAGTACTTC. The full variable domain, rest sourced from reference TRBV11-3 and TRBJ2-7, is EAGVVQSPRYKIIEKKQPVAFWCNPISGHNTLYWYLQNLGQGPELLIRYENEEAVDDSQLPKDRFSAERLKGVDSTLKIQPAELGDSAVYLCASSLDDEQYFGPGTRLTVT.

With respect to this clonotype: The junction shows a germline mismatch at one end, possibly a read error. Here the CDR3 DNA reads TGTGCCATCAGCTACACCCAGTGGTCTGGGGCCAGCGTCCCGACTTTC. Translated: CAISYTQWSGASVPTF. This sequence joins TRBV11-2 and TRBJ2-6; a weak D match, TRBD1 (5 bases). The germline V gene has CDR1 SGHAT and CDR2 FQNNGV. CDR3 length equals 16 residues. The variable domain in full, completed from reference TRBV11-2 and TRBJ2-6, reads EAGVAQSPRYKIIEKRQSVAFWCNPISGHATLYWYQQILGQGPKLLIQFQNNGVVDDSQLPKDRFSAERLKGVDSTLKIQPAKLEDSAVYLCAISYTQWSGASVPTFGAGSRLTVL.

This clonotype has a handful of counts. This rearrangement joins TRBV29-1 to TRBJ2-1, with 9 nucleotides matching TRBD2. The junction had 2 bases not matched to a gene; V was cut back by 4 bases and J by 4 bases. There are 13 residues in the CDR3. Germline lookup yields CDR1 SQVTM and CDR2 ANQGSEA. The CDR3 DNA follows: TGCAGCGTTGGACTAGCGGAATACAATGAGCAGTTCTTC. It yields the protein CSVGLAEYNEQFF.

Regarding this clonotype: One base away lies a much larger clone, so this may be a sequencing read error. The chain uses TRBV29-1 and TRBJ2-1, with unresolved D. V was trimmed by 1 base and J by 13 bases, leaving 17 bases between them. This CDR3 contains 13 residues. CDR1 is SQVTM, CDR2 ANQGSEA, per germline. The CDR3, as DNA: TGCAGCGTTGAAGTACGACTGGATGGTGACCAGTTCTTC. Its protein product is CSVEVRLDGDQFF.

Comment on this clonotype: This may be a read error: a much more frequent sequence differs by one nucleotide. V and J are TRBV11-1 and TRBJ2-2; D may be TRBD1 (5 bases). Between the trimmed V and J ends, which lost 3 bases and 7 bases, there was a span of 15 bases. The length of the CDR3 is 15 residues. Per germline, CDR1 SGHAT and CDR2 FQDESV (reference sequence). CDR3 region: CASSLMATDIGELFF. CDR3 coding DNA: TGTGCCAGCAGCTTGATGGCGACGGACATCGGGGAGCTGTTTTTT. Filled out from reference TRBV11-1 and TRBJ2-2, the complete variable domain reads EAEVAQSPRYKITEKSQAVAFWCDPISGHATLYWYRQILGQGPELLVQFQDESVVDDSQLPKDRFSAERLKGVDSTLKIQPAELGDSAMYLCASSLMATDIGELFFGEGSRLTVL.